This paragraph covers one T cell receptor (beta chain) sequence. This sample was taken from a study of blood T cell repertoires in COVID-19. Study summary: Collection of acute and convalescent COVID-19 samples took place in the United States, Italy and Spain. From T cells, B-cell-depleted T cells, or PBMCs came the material, which was cDNA or gDNA.

The CDR3 is 11 amino acids. The germline gives CDR1 SGHRS, CDR2 YFSETQ. Trimming pared 5 bases from V and 3 bases from J, leaving 6 bases between. Under the authors' procedure: The assay estimated nucleated cells by amplifying reference gene primers. Sequencing used immunoSEQ multiplex PCR; TCRdb keeps in-frame clones, though not all of them. For V, J and clone size, that table is used; D and trimming come from the DNA. The sample holds about 220,000 clones; roughly 80% are singletons and the top ten take approximately 5%. The chain couples TRBV5-1 to TRBJ2-7; possible D gene TRBD1, 5 bases. The sequence derives from a human donor in a cohort sampled during active COVID-19. Sequencing used peripheral blood. The CDR3 region is CASRDNYEQYF. The CDR3 DNA follows: TGCGCCAGCAGGGACAACTACGAGCAGTACTTC.